This T cell receptor beta chain appears in the sequencing data of a study of identical twins. The CDR3 totals 12 residues. V lost 4 bases, J lost 9 bases, and 10 bases lay in between. Germline loops: CDR1 LNHDA, CDR2 SQIVND (reference sequence). TCRdb re-analysed the 5' RACE reads in MiXCR, keeping a single row per CDR3 protein. The sample contains more than 1.5 million distinct CDR3 sequences, roughly a third of which appear only once. The receptor's source is a newborn girl in good health. This rearrangement joins TRBV19 to TRBJ2-1; a possible D gene is TRBD2 (6 bases). Sequenced input: cord blood. This CDR3 reads CASSTEGSEQFF. CDR3 nucleotides: TGTGCCAGTAGTACGGAGGGGAGTGAGCAGTTCTTC.